These T cell receptor beta chains were read from a single sample in a study of T cells after yellow fever vaccination. TCRdb analysed the 5' RACE reads with MiXCR anew, one entry per CDR3 protein. The sample carries about 630,000 distinct CDR3 sequences, roughly 12% recorded once. The input for sequencing was PBMCs, taken on the day of the yellow fever booster vaccination. These receptors were taken from a man aged 25 to 40 who received the YFV17D yellow fever vaccine. The CDR3 runs from the conserved cysteine through the conserved F or W. Each record gives: V gene, clone size, D gene, J gene, CDR3 protein, CDR3 DNA. D genes are given only for firm matches. For some rows the clone size is stated as once, few or many, or as a class when expanded; others skip it.

v_call: TRBV5-1; clone_size: few; d_call: NA; j_call: TRBJ2-3; cdr3_aa: CASSLILRKSTDTQYF; cdr3_nt: TGCGCCAGCAGCTTAATCTTGCGGAAGAGCACAGATACGCAGTATTTT
v_call: TRBV7-2; clone_size: few; d_call: NA; j_call: TRBJ2-1; cdr3_aa: CASSPRNNEQFF; cdr3_nt: TGTGCCAGCAGTCCTAGGAACAATGAGCAGTTCTTC
v_call: TRBV7-6; clone_size: many; d_call: TRBD1; j_call: TRBJ2-3; cdr3_aa: CASSPGQPGTSTDTQYF; cdr3_nt: TGTGCCAGCAGCCCGGGACAGCCTGGTACTAGCACAGATACGCAGTATTTT
v_call: TRBV29-1; clone_size: NA; d_call: TRBD1; j_call: TRBJ2-1; cdr3_aa: CSVASEGGLGNEQFF; cdr3_nt: TGCAGCGTTGCCTCGGAAGGGGGCCTTGGTAATGAGCAGTTCTTC
v_call: TRBV7-2; clone_size: few; d_call: TRBD2; j_call: TRBJ2-1; cdr3_aa: CASSTTQAGNNEQFF; cdr3_nt: TGTGCCAGCAGCACAACCCAAGCGGGGAACAATGAGCAGTTCTTC
v_call: TRBV27; clone_size: NA; d_call: NA; j_call: TRBJ2-4; cdr3_aa: CASSLLKGGNIQYF; cdr3_nt: TGTGCCAGCAGTTTACTTAAGGGGGGAAACATTCAGTACTTC
v_call: TRBV6-1; clone_size: few; d_call: TRBD2; j_call: TRBJ2-1; cdr3_aa: CASSSSSGLAGNNEQFF; cdr3_nt: TGTGCCAGCAGCTCTAGCTCTGGACTAGCGGGAAACAATGAGCAGTTCTTC
v_call: TRBV18; clone_size: NA; d_call: NA; j_call: TRBJ2-1; cdr3_aa: CASSLSTGTWDNEQFF; cdr3_nt: TGTGCCAGCTCACTCTCCACCGGGACTTGGGACAATGAGCAGTTCTTC
v_call: TRBV5-1; clone_size: few; d_call: TRBD2; j_call: TRBJ2-2; cdr3_aa: CATNPGGTGELFF; cdr3_nt: TGCGCCACCAATCCCGGGGGGACCGGGGAGCTGTTTTTT
v_call: TRBV12-3/TRBV12-4; clone_size: NA; d_call: TRBD1; j_call: TRBJ1-5; cdr3_aa: CASSTDRAQPQHF; cdr3_nt: TGTGCCAGCAGCACAGACAGGGCTCAGCCCCAGCATTTT
v_call: TRBV6-2/TRBV6-3; clone_size: few; d_call: NA; j_call: TRBJ2-5; cdr3_aa: CAIQSWPQETQYF; cdr3_nt: TGTGCCATCCAGTCCTGGCCCCAAGAGACCCAGTACTTC
v_call: TRBV20-1; clone_size: NA; d_call: NA; j_call: TRBJ2-2; cdr3_aa: CSAKYGVTGELFF; cdr3_nt: TGCAGTGCTAAATATGGGGTCACCGGGGAGCTGTTTTTT
v_call: TRBV28; clone_size: few; d_call: NA; j_call: TRBJ2-1; cdr3_aa: CASRTGSRSYNEQFF; cdr3_nt: TGTGCCAGCAGGACGGGATCTCGCTCCTACAATGAGCAGTTCTTC
v_call: TRBV11-2; clone_size: NA; d_call: TRBD1; j_call: TRBJ2-3; cdr3_aa: CASNPRGRADTQYF; cdr3_nt: TGTGCCAGCAACCCGAGGGGGCGCGCAGATACGCAGTATTTT
v_call: TRBV12-3/TRBV12-4; clone_size: few; d_call: NA; j_call: TRBJ2-3; cdr3_aa: CASRRDRTDTQYF; cdr3_nt: TGTGCCAGCCGACGGGACCGCACAGATACGCAGTATTTT